This T cell receptor (beta chain) was documented in a study of radiotherapy plus CTLA-4 blockade in lung cancer (dated by TCRdb to between 2017 and 2018). General notes on the study: Among the enrolled patients, about 20% had an objective response, and about 30% reached disease control. General conclusions and limits of the study: After treatment with radiotherapy and ipilimumab, TCR clones that originated in tumors expanded in peripheral blood. Increased serum interferon-beta after radiation, together with early dynamic changes in blood T cell clones, were reported to be the strongest predictors of response.

Comments on this clone: Its antigen remains unidentified. The input lacks base qualities; no much larger clone sits a single base away.

Focal radiation therapy combined with CTLA-4 blockade (ipilimumab) was tested in patients with chemo-refractory metastatic non-small-cell lung cancer. To prepare the library, the immunoSEQ multiplex PCR assay was applied. TCRdb took over this immuneACCESS table, retaining in-frame rearrangements with V and J assigned. Such tables are incomplete; in checked studies, under half of the missing clones stem from an unresolved V gene, and the remainder is unexplained. Within this sample are 40,000 to 60,000 clones, with roughly 90% of them counted one time only. The ten largest clones capture less than 20% of the sample. This specimen consisted of peripheral blood, obtained from a patient treated with radiotherapy plus ipilimumab. This clonotype was obtained from a human donor with non-small cell lung cancer that progressed on radiotherapy plus ipilimumab. Some clones in this sample may be carry-over from other donors' samples.

The CDR3 region reads CATGQGLNYGYTF. The sequenced DNA is TGTGCCACCGGACAGGGATTGAACTATGGCTACACCTTC. This chain is built from TRBV27 and TRBJ1-2, with 8 bases in between that match TRBD1. Here V drops 10 bases and J drops 2 bases, and the junction holds 6 bases not matched to any gene. From its cysteine to its phenylalanine, the CDR3 spans 13 amino acids. Kept here is only the CDR3 DNA, which spans 39 bases and is read in frame from base 1. The germline V gene (reference sequence) gives CDR1 as MNHEY and CDR2 as SMNVEV.